Listed below are T cell receptor beta chains from one sample, sequenced in a study of identical twins. One entry per CDR3 protein, called by TCRdb with MiXCR from the 5' RACE reads. This sample has about 520,000 distinct CDR3 sequences, with 22% found just once. A further study also used this sample, focusing on T cells expressing NK-cell markers.

The source material was CD4+ T cells sorted from blood. The receptors were sampled from a woman in her late teens or twenties in good health. Both conserved end residues are part of each CDR3. A D gene is named only where the DNA matches it firmly. Not all rows give a size; the values are once, few, many and, for expanded clones, a class.

j_call	d_call	clone_size	v_call	cdr3_aa	cdr3_nt
TRBJ2-1	TRBD2	-	TRBV18	CASSPGGLVANEQFF	TGTGCCAGCTCGCCCGGGGGACTAGTCGCCAATGAGCAGTTCTTC
TRBJ2-5	TRBD2	few	TRBV5-1	CASSLGLAGAPQYF	TGCGCCAGCAGCTTGGGGCTAGCGGGGGCCCCCCAGTACTTC
TRBJ2-1	-	-	TRBV18	CASSSGRTTYNEQFF	TGTGCCAGCTCATCGGGTCGCACTACCTACAATGAGCAGTTCTTC
TRBJ2-3	-	few	TRBV12-3/TRBV12-4	CASSLARSHYTDTQYF	TGTGCCAGCAGTTTAGCGCGATCCCATTACACAGATACGCAGTATTTT
TRBJ1-1	-	few	TRBV15	CATSSITPGRGNTEAFF	TGTGCCACCAGCAGCATCACGCCGGGACGGGGGAACACTGAAGCTTTCTTT
TRBJ2-7	-	-	TRBV4-3	CASSQDLVGTYEQYF	TGCGCCAGCAGCCAAGATTTAGTAGGTACTTACGAGCAGTACTTC
TRBJ1-1	-	-	TRBV12-3/TRBV12-4	CASSSLPTEAFF	TGTGCCAGCAGTTCTCTCCCCACTGAAGCTTTCTTT
TRBJ2-3	-	-	TRBV20-1	CSASLARTDTQYF	TGCAGTGCTAGCCTAGCTCGCACAGATACGCAGTATTTT
TRBJ2-5	-	-	TRBV20-1	CSARAGTTRKETQYF	TGCAGTGCTAGAGCCGGGACAACCCGAAAAGAGACCCAGTACTTC
TRBJ2-3	TRBD1	few	TRBV20-1	CSARGQGSPVWDTQYF	TGCAGTGCCCGTGGACAGGGGTCCCCTGTCTGGGATACGCAGTATTTT
TRBJ1-1	-	-	TRBV11-2	CATQIRAFTGNTEAFF	TGTGCCACCCAGATACGGGCATTCACAGGGAACACTGAAGCTTTCTTT
TRBJ1-1	-	-	TRBV7-2	CASSLADRRETEAFF	TGTGCCAGCAGCTTAGCTGACAGGCGTGAAACTGAAGCTTTCTTT
TRBJ2-2	-	few	TRBV20-1	CSARGRGFTGELFF	TGCAGTGCTAGAGGCAGGGGTTTCACCGGGGAGCTGTTTTTT
TRBJ2-5	-	many	TRBV29-1	CSVSAGQQETQYF	TGCAGCGTCTCAGCGGGACAACAAGAGACCCAGTACTTC
TRBJ2-1	TRBD2	few	TRBV12-3/TRBV12-4	CASSLVAGSSYNEQFF	TGTGCCAGCAGTTTGGTAGCGGGGTCCTCCTACAATGAGCAGTTCTTC
TRBJ2-2	-	few	TRBV11-2	CASSLDRRTGELFF	TGTGCCAGCAGCTTAGATCGCAGGACCGGGGAGCTGTTTTTT
TRBJ2-2	-	few	TRBV6-5	CASSYSSSRGGELFF	TGTGCCAGCAGTTACTCCTCATCGAGGGGAGGGGAGCTGTTTTTT
TRBJ1-5	-	few	TRBV9	CASSVDSRTPQHF	TGTGCCAGCAGCGTAGACTCAAGGACGCCCCAGCATTTT
TRBJ2-1	-	-	TRBV20-1	CSARDRETVNEQFF	TGCAGTGCTAGAGATCGGGAGACCGTTAATGAGCAGTTCTTC
TRBJ1-2	-	-	TRBV3-1	CASSQESPNGYTF	TGTGCCAGCAGCCAAGAGTCCCCGAATGGCTACACCTTC
TRBJ1-5	-	-	TRBV6-5	CASTSFLTGNQPQHF	TGTGCCAGCACTTCCTTTCTTACGGGCAATCAGCCCCAGCATTTT
TRBJ1-2	-	-	TRBV12-3/TRBV12-4	CASSLGVGPYGYTF	TGTGCCAGCAGTTTAGGGGTGGGCCCCTATGGCTACACCTTC
TRBJ2-5	TRBD2	-	TRBV29-1	CSAWTSGETQYF	TGCAGCGCCTGGACTAGCGGAGAGACCCAGTACTTC
TRBJ2-5	-	few	TRBV29-1	CSVLDGGETQYF	TGCAGCGTACTGGACGGCGGGGAGACCCAGTACTTC
TRBJ2-3	-	few	TRBV7-8	CASSIGRASTDTQYF	TGTGCCAGCAGCATCGGACGGGCTAGCACAGATACGCAGTATTTT
TRBJ2-4	TRBD2	many	TRBV2	CASRGLFLDGIQYF	TGTGCCAGCAGGGGACTATTTCTGGACGGCATTCAGTACTTC
TRBJ2-1	TRBD2	few	TRBV7-9	CASSSGTSGSLEQFF	TGTGCCAGCAGCTCTGGGACTAGCGGGTCATTAGAGCAGTTCTTC
TRBJ2-1	-	-	TRBV6-1	CASRKGSYNEQFF	TGTGCCAGCAGGAAGGGCTCCTACAATGAGCAGTTCTTC
TRBJ2-3	-	once	TRBV10-3	CAIRVGPVNNTQYF	TGTGCCATCAGAGTTGGGCCCGTGAATAACACGCAGTATTTT
TRBJ2-7	TRBD1	-	TRBV5-1	CASSGRQGGREQYF	TGCGCCAGCAGCGGACGACAGGGTGGCAGGGAGCAGTACTTC
TRBJ1-3	TRBD1	many	TRBV12-3/TRBV12-4	CASGTGAGNTIYF	TGTGCCAGCGGGACAGGGGCTGGAAACACCATATATTTT
TRBJ2-3	TRBD2	few	TRBV6-5	CASSYTGTSGSTDTQYF	TGTGCCAGCAGTTACACCGGGACTAGCGGTAGCACAGATACGCAGTATTTT
TRBJ2-3	-	-	TRBV20-1	CSARGPRGPDTQYF	TGCAGTGCTAGGGGCCCCCGGGGCCCAGATACGCAGTATTTT
TRBJ2-1	TRBD1	-	TRBV29-1	CSVGQGADEQFF	TGCAGCGTCGGACAGGGAGCTGATGAGCAGTTCTTC
TRBJ2-7	-	-	TRBV6-1	CASRSPGMLMYEQYF	TGTGCCAGCAGATCCCCAGGGATGTTAATGTACGAGCAGTACTTC
TRBJ2-6	-	-	TRBV6-1	CASTPTGPGANVLTF	TGTGCCAGCACACCAACAGGGCCTGGGGCCAACGTCCTGACTTTC
TRBJ2-3	-	few	TRBV5-6	CASSLADRTQYF	TGTGCCAGCAGCTTGGCAGATCGGACGCAGTATTTT
TRBJ2-1	-	few	TRBV4-2	CASSQGMSNEQFF	TGTGCCAGCAGCCAAGGTATGAGCAATGAGCAGTTCTTC
TRBJ2-1	-	-	TRBV20-1	CSAVGRGSSYNEQFF	TGCAGTGCAGTGGGGCGGGGTAGCTCCTACAATGAGCAGTTCTTC
TRBJ2-1	-	many	TRBV9	CASSPISETYNEQFF	TGTGCCAGCAGCCCCATTAGCGAGACCTACAATGAGCAGTTCTTC
TRBJ2-7	TRBD1	few	TRBV29-1	CSVLRDSNSYEQYF	TGCAGCGTTCTCCGGGACAGCAACTCCTACGAGCAGTACTTC
TRBJ2-3	TRBD2	few	TRBV10-3	CAIRTGTSGSTDTQYF	TGTGCCATCAGAACCGGGACTAGCGGGAGCACAGATACGCAGTATTTT